What follows are 10 T cell receptor beta chains derived from one specimen sequenced in a study of T-cell memory formation after mild COVID-19 (dated by TCRdb to the early 2020s). The library was produced with 5' RACE. TCRdb names Illumina NovaSeq 6000 as the instrument used. TCRdb itself trimmed the public reads at Q25 with fastp, ran MiXCR and retained productive beta chains. Rows merge per CDR3 protein into single entries with the most common DNA and genes. The table for this sample lists 200,000 or so distinct CDR3 sequences; approximately 16% of them were counted only once. The ten most abundant clones make up about 1.9% of the sample. The sequencing sample was made of PBMCs or a T cell subset sorted from them (not recorded which). The origin of the receptors is an adult woman who had mild COVID-19 (a few samples of this study predate the infection). The sample titles of this study are shuffled in the database, so cell type and time point are left out; the donor was told from shared clones.

This clonotype has at least ten counts. The V gene is TRBV29-1, the J gene TRBJ2-6; D perhaps matches TRBD2 (5 bases). There are 16 residues in the CDR3. Germline V lookup: CDR1 SQVTM, CDR2 ANQGSEA. Trimming took 6 bases from V and 6 from J, leaving 21 bases between them. DNA of the CDR3: TGCAGCGTGACTAACGACGGCGGCGGGCTGGCCAACGTCCTGACTTTC. Its protein is CSVTNDGGGLANVLTF. The full variable domain, in which reference TRBV29-1 and TRBJ2-6 provide the parts outside the CDR3, is SAVISQKPSRDICQRGTSLTIQCQVDSQVTMMFWYRQQPGQSLTLIATANQGSEATYESGFVIDKFPISRPNLTFSTLTVSNMSPEDSSIYLCSVTNDGGGLANVLTFGAGSRLTVL.

This clonotype was recorded a few times. The J gene is TRBJ1-1, the V gene TRBV18; D remains unclear. V shed 5 bases and J shed 6 bases, with 7 bases lying between them. Looked up from germline, CDR1 is KGHSH and CDR2 is LQKENI. The CDR3 extends over 11 amino acids. CDR3: CASSFVAEAFF. The CDR3 DNA sequence: TGTGCCAGCTCATTTGTTGCTGAAGCTTTCTTT.

The rearrangement uses TRBV5-5 and TRBJ1-1; no clear D. CDR3 length: 15 amino acids. Germline V CDR1 and CDR2: SGHKS, YYEKEE (reference sequence). V was shortened by 6 bases and J by 6 bases, with 21 bases between the two germline ends. The CDR3 here is CASTITSGPGAEAFF. CDR3 DNA: TGTGCCAGCACTATTACGAGTGGGCCAGGAGCTGAAGCTTTCTTT.

V and J are TRBV25-1 and TRBJ2-1; D might be TRBD1 (5 bases). This CDR3 is built from 16 residues. Trimming took off 3 bases at V and 0 bases at J, with 12 bases between the two ends. In germline, CDR1 is MGHDK, CDR2 SYGVNS. In DNA, the CDR3 is TGTGCCAGCAGTGAGTCAGGGATAATCTCCTACAATGAGCAGTTCTTC. It codes for CASSESGIISYNEQFF.

This clonotype was seen a handful of times. The genes are TRBV6-5 and TRBJ2-1, with TRBD2 identical over 11 bases. Per the germline V gene, CDR1 is MNHEY and CDR2 is SVGAGI. The CDR3 spans 15 residues. V shed 0 bases, J shed 10 bases, and the junction held 5 bases outside the gene matches. The CDR3 sequence is CASSYSTSGIQEQFF. For the CDR3, the DNA is TGTGCCAGCAGTTACTCGACTAGCGGGATCCAAGAGCAGTTCTTC.

This clonotype occurred a few times. The chain recombines TRBV6-2 or TRBV6-3 with TRBJ2-3, with D possibly TRBD2 on 5 matching bases. The germline CDR1 and CDR2 sequences are MNHEY and SVGEGT. The CDR3 has 15 residues. V was pared by 0 bases and J by 5 bases, with 12 bases between. The CDR3, as DNA: TGTGCCAGCAGTTACTCGCGAGGTCGGGAAGATACGCAGTATTTT. Its protein is CASSYSRGREDTQYF.

This clonotype occurred a few times. The genes are TRBV7-2 and TRBJ1-5; the D gene is possibly TRBD1 (5 bases). The CDR3 spans 12 residues. Germline V gene lookup returns CDR1 SGHTA and CDR2 FQGNSA. V was clipped by 4 bases and J by 9 bases, with 10 bases between them. DNA of the CDR3: TGTGCCAGCAGCTACGGGGGAGGGCCCCAGCATTTT. It codes for CASSYGGGPQHF.

The V call is TRBV5-1, the J call TRBJ2-6; D not certain. With 4 bases removed from V and 4 bases from J, the gap between germline ends came to 9 bases. In germline, CDR1 is SGHRS, CDR2 YFSETQ. This CDR3 spans 14 amino acids. CDR3 in amino acids: CASSPAGGANVLTF. Written as DNA, the CDR3 is TGCGCCAGCAGCCCGGCTGGGGGGGCCAACGTCCTGACTTTC.

The V gene is TRBV6-2 or TRBV6-3, the J gene TRBJ1-1, with a possible D match to TRBD1 (5 bases). CDR3 size: 14 residues. V shed 6 bases and J shed 1 base, with 12 bases lying between them. The V gene's germline CDR1 is MNHEY and CDR2 SVGEGT. The CDR3 DNA sequence: TGTGCCAGCAGCCCCCAGGGAGAGAACACTGAAGCTTTCTTT. It codes for CASSPQGENTEAFF.

The chain joins TRBV2 to TRBJ2-7, with D maybe TRBD2 (5 bases). Trimming stripped 7 bases from V and 7 bases from J, with 8 bases between. Germline CDR1 reads SNHLY; CDR2 reads FYNNEI. The CDR3 is 10 amino acids. This CDR3 is CASNSGEQYF. For the CDR3, the DNA is TGTGCCAGCAATTCGGGGGAGCAGTACTTC. Variable domain in full (rest from reference TRBV2 and TRBJ2-7): EPEVTQTPSHQVTQMGQEVILRCVPISNHLYFYWYRQILGQKVEFLVSFYNNEISEKSEIFDDQFSVERPDGSNFTLKIRSTKLEDSAMYFCASNSGEQYFGPGTRLTVT.